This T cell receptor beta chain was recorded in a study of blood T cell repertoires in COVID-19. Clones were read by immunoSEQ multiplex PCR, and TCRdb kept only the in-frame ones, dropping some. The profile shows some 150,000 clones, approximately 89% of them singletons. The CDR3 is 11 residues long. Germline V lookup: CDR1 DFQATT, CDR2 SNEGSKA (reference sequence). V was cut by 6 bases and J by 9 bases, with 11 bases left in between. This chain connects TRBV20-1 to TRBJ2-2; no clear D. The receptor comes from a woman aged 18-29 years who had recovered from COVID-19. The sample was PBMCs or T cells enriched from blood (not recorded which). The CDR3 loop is CSAHSPRELFF. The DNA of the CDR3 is TGCAGTGCCCACAGCCCCCGGGAGCTGTTTTTT.